The 27 T cell receptor beta chains reported below all come from one sample, sequenced in a study of beta chain features in type 1 diabetes (dated by TCRdb to the late 2010s). Library construction relied on the immunoSEQ multiplex PCR assay. The entire amount of isolated RNA was reverse transcribed using the High Capacity cDNA Reverse Transcription Kit, so the sequenced TCRB transcripts were expressed ones. Sourced from immuneACCESS, this table was stored by TCRdb with only in-frame sequences that have V and J called. A share of the clones is absent; for the studies checked, an unresolved V gene accounts for under half, and the remainder has no known explanation. For this sample the table gives 450,000 or so clones, of which about 10% were detected only once. Clones ranked in the top ten supply more than 0.045% of the sample. The sample taken for sequencing was naive CD4+ T cells from blood. The intended sense of this specimen's cell subset or site label: true naive CD4+ T cells. The receptor source for this set is a young woman in good health.

The V gene is TRBV2, the J gene TRBJ2-1, with 8 nucleotides matching TRBD1. The V segment lost 6 bases and the J segment 5 bases; nucleotides outside the gene matches: 6. The CDR3 is 14 amino acids. Germline values: CDR1 SNHLY, CDR2 FYNNEI. CDR3 in amino acids: CASRQGVQNNEQFF. The CDR3 DNA sequence: TGTGCCAGCAGACAGGGGGTCCAAAACAATGAGCAGTTCTTC.

This clone was seen at least ten times. This chain connects TRBV9 to TRBJ2-1; D is uncertain. The CDR3 length is 13 residues. Germline V gene data show CDR1 as SGDLS and CDR2 as YYNGEE. Deletions cut 4 bases from V and 8 bases from J, with 13 bases between. The CDR3 protein is CASSKAVSHEQFF. The CDR3 DNA sequence: TGTGCCAGCAGCAAAGCCGTTTCCCATGAGCAGTTCTTC. Full variable domain (rest looked up from reference TRBV9 and TRBJ2-1): DSGVTQTPKHLITATGQRVTLRCSPRSGDLSVYWYQQSLDQGLQFLIQYYNGEERAKGNILERFSAQQFPDLHSELNLSSLELGDSALYFCASSKAVSHEQFFGPGTRLTVL.

This clone was observed a handful of times. V and J are TRBV12-5 and TRBJ2-1; no clear D. The CDR3 extends over 14 amino acids. V lost 5 bases and J lost 2, with 10 bases in between. Germline values: CDR1 LGHNT, CDR2 FRNRAP. In nucleotides, the CDR3 is TGTGCTAGTGGTCCAGGTGGCCCCTACAATGAGCAGTTCTTC. This encodes CASGPGGPYNEQFF. The whole variable domain, remainder taken from reference TRBV12-5 and TRBJ2-1, is DARVTQTPRHKVTEMGQEVTMRCQPILGHNTVFWYRQTMMQGLELLAYFRNRAPLDDSGMPKDRFSAEMPDATLATLKIQPSEPRDSAVYFCASGPGGPYNEQFFGPGTRLTVL.

The rearrangement joins TRBV2 to TRBJ1-5; D uncertain. From germline, CDR1 is SNHLY and CDR2 FYNNEI. The CDR3 runs to 13 residues. With 7 bases removed from V and 3 bases from J, the gap between germline ends came to 10 bases. The CDR3 loop reads CASNGRVNQPQHF. The CDR3 DNA reads as TGTGCCAGCAATGGGAGAGTCAATCAGCCCCAGCATTTT. Based on the CDR3 plus reference TRBV2 and TRBJ1-5, the full variable domain is EPEVTQTPSHQVTQMGQEVILRCVPISNHLYFYWYRQILGQKVEFLVSFYNNEISEKSEIFDDQFSVERPDGSNFTLKIRSTKLEDSAMYFCASNGRVNQPQHFGDGTRLSIL.

Only a few counts were recorded for this clone. The gene calls are TRBV27 and TRBJ1-1, with a weak D call TRBD1 (5 bases). V dropped 2 bases and J dropped 0 bases, with 13 bases sitting between them. Germline V gene lookup returns CDR1 MNHEY and CDR2 SMNVEV (reference sequence). The CDR3 totals 16 residues. CDR3 loop: CASSLGVGTLNTEAFF. CDR3 DNA sequence: TGTGCCAGCAGTTTAGGGGTTGGGACGCTGAACACTGAAGCTTTCTTT.

The CDR3 protein is CASSRGEQPGYTF. CDR3 DNA sequence: TGTGCCAGCAGTAGGGGGGAACAACCTGGCTACACCTTC. The rearrangement joins TRBV2 to TRBJ1-2; D perhaps matches TRBD1 (6 bases). The CDR3 extends over 13 amino acids. Germline assignment: CDR1 SNHLY and CDR2 FYNNEI. Between the trimmed V and J ends, which lost 5 bases and 7 bases, there was a span of 14 bases. Looking up the rest from reference TRBV2 and TRBJ1-2 gives the full variable domain: EPEVTQTPSHQVTQMGQEVILRCVPISNHLYFYWYRQILGQKVEFLVSFYNNEISEKSEIFDDQFSVERPDGSNFTLKIRSTKLEDSAMYFCASSRGEQPGYTFGSGTRLTVV.

This chain connects TRBV4-3 to TRBJ2-2; 10 bases fit TRBD2. Trimming cost V 4 bases and J 3 bases; bases outside gene matches: 11. Looked up from germline, CDR1 is LGHNA and CDR2 is YSLEER. The length of the CDR3 is 18 residues. In DNA, the CDR3 is TGCGCCAGCAGCCCTACCAGCTTACTAGCGGGGTACACCGGGGAGCTGTTTTTT. Its protein product is CASSPTSLLAGYTGELFF.

This clone has only a few counts. The rearrangement links TRBV30 to TRBJ1-2, with D hard to call. Germline CDR1 GTSNPN, CDR2 SVGIG (reference sequence). The CDR3 consists of 14 residues. The germline V and J ends were trimmed by 2 bases and 4 bases, with 14 bases remaining between them. The CDR3 spells CAWSMGLSPYGYTF. In nucleotides, the CDR3 is TGTGCCTGGAGTATGGGCCTCAGCCCCTATGGCTACACCTTC.

This clone was seen only a few times. The chain recombines TRBV5-1 with TRBJ2-1, with D perhaps assigned TRBD1 or TRBD2 (5 bases each). The CDR3 consists of 12 residues. Looked up from germline, CDR1 is SGHRS and CDR2 is YFSETQ. Trimming shortened V by 3 bases and J by 4 bases, and 5 bases separated the two germline ends. Written as DNA, the CDR3 is TGCGCCAGCAGCTGGGGGTACAATGAGCAGTTCTTC. Translating it yields CASSWGYNEQFF.

The chain joins TRBV7-6 to TRBJ2-5; D is perhaps TRBD2 (5 bases). V was clipped by 5 bases and J by 1 base, with 11 bases between them. This CDR3 spans 14 amino acids. CDR1 and CDR2 (germline): SGHVS, FNYEAQ. In nucleotides, the CDR3 is TGTGCCAGCAGCATCGCGCGGGCCCAAGAGACCCAGTACTTC. As protein: CASSIARAQETQYF.

The chain joins TRBV7-3 to TRBJ2-1; no firm D call. Germline V CDR1 and CDR2: SGHTA, FQGTGA. The CDR3 has 15 residues. The V gene lost 2 bases and the J gene lost 0 bases, with 8 bases spanning the gap. CDR3 region: CASSLYPHSYNEQFF. The CDR3 DNA follows: TGTGCCAGCAGCTTATACCCTCACTCCTACAATGAGCAGTTCTTC.

This clone was recorded a few times. The V and J genes are TRBV7-8 and TRBJ2-7; 7 nucleotides line up with TRBD2. The V gene's germline CDR1 is SGHVS and CDR2 FQNEAQ. The length of the CDR3 is 15 residues. The V segment lost 5 bases and the J segment 3 bases; nucleotides outside the gene matches: 10. The CDR3, as DNA: TGTGCCAGCAGCCCACGGGGCGGGGGAGGCTACGAGCAGTACGTC. Its translation: CASSPRGGGGYEQYV.

V is TRBV10-3 and J is TRBJ2-7; 8 positions agree with TRBD2. The length of the CDR3 is 15 residues. Germline V CDR1 and CDR2: ENHRY, SYGVKD. Trimming took 6 bases from V and 0 from J; bases not matched to a gene: 7. CDR3 amino acids: CAISAPGLVSYEQYF. CDR3 nucleotides: TGTGCCATCAGCGCCCCGGGACTAGTCTCCTACGAGCAGTACTTC.

This chain links TRBV25-1 with TRBJ2-2; 9 nucleotides align to TRBD2. Per germline, CDR1 MGHDK and CDR2 SYGVNS. The CDR3 length is 15 residues. J lost 6 bases, V lost 2 bases, and 4 bases had no gene match. CDR3 in DNA: TGTGCCAGCAGTGAACTAGCGGGGTCGGCCGGGGAGCTGTTTTTT. This gives the protein CASSELAGSAGELFF. The whole variable domain, remainder taken from reference TRBV25-1 and TRBJ2-2, is EADIYQTPRYLVIGTGKKITLECSQTMGHDKMYWYQQDPGMELHLIHYSYGVNSTEKGDLSSESTVSRIRTEHFPLTLESARPSHTSQYLCASSELAGSAGELFFGEGSRLTVL.

There are a few counts of this clone. This chain links TRBV11-3 with TRBJ2-3; the match to TRBD2 covers 8 bases. The CDR3 totals 15 residues. V lost 6 bases to trimming and J lost 0 bases; unmatched junction nucleotides: 5. CDR1 and CDR2 from the germline V gene are SGHNT and YENEEA. The CDR3 DNA reads as TGTGCCAGCAGACAAAAGCGGGGGAGCACAGATACGCAGTATTTT. Its protein product is CASRQKRGSTDTQYF.

In its sample, this clone was seen a few times. The V call is TRBV21-1, the J call TRBJ2-7; TRBD1 reflects the table's D call only, with no check against the DNA. TRBV21-1 is a pseudogene segment. CDR3 length: 16 residues. The CDR3 spells CASSNGQGNSSYEQYV. Written as DNA, the CDR3 is TGTGCCAGCAGCAACGGACAGGGAAACAGCTCCTACGAGCAGTACGTC.

The gene calls are TRBV6-6 and TRBJ2-3, with D perhaps matching TRBD1 or TRBD2 (5 bases each). This CDR3 comprises 16 residues. The V end lost 5 bases, the J end lost 4 bases, and 19 bases lay between the germline ends. Looked up from germline, CDR1 is MNHNY and CDR2 is SVGAGI (reference sequence). The CDR3 DNA is TGTGCCAGCAGTCCCTCCTTTGGGGCCGGGGCAGATACGCAGTATTTT. Its protein product is CASSPSFGAGADTQYF.

This clone turned up a few times. The rearrangement uses TRBV19 and TRBJ1-2; tentatively, D is TRBD1 (5 bases). V was shortened by 4 bases and J by 4 bases, with 13 bases between the two germline ends. CDR3 length: 14 amino acids. Germline CDR1 and CDR2: LNHDA and SQIVND (reference sequence). The CDR3 spells CASSRSTATYGYTF. The CDR3 nucleotides are TGTGCCAGTAGTAGATCGACAGCCACCTATGGCTACACCTTC.

This clone was picked up a small number of times. The chain carries TRBV19 and TRBJ1-2; 7 bases agree with TRBD1. V was clipped by 5 bases and J by 3 bases; unmatched bases: 3. The CDR3 runs 13 residues. Germline V CDR1 and CDR2: LNHDA, SQIVND (reference sequence). The CDR3 DNA sequence: TGTGCCAGTAGTGAGGGACAGTACTATGGCTACACCTTC. It codes for CASSEGQYYGYTF.

There are a few counts of this clone. The CDR3 DNA follows: TGTGCCAGCAGCCTAGAAGAGGAGGAGCAGTTCTTC. Protein: CASSLEEEEQFF. The chain couples TRBV4-2 to TRBJ2-1; D remains ambiguous. This CDR3 has 12 amino acids. The V end lost 4 bases, the J end lost 10 bases, and 11 bases lay between the germline ends. Germline CDR1 reads LGHNA; CDR2 reads YNFKEQ.

The V and J genes are TRBV28 and TRBJ1-5; D call uncertain. The germline gives CDR1 MDHEN, CDR2 SYDVKM. V was pared by 5 bases and J by 0 bases, with 8 bases between. This CDR3 is built from 14 residues. This CDR3 reads CASSPGLSNQPQHF. The CDR3 coding sequence is TGTGCCAGCAGTCCCGGGCTTAGCAATCAGCCCCAGCATTTT.

This clone appeared a few times. V gene TRBV11-2 combines with J gene TRBJ2-1; D ambiguous. Germline values: CDR1 SGHAT, CDR2 FQNNGV. CDR3 size: 15 residues. With 4 bases removed from V and 0 bases from J, the gap between germline ends came to 10 bases. In nucleotides, the CDR3 is TGTGCCAGCAGCTCTTTCAAGAGCTCCTACAATGAGCAGTTCTTC. Its translation is CASSSFKSSYNEQFF. Looking up the rest from reference TRBV11-2 and TRBJ2-1 gives the full variable domain: EAGVAQSPRYKIIEKRQSVAFWCNPISGHATLYWYQQILGQGPKLLIQFQNNGVVDDSQLPKDRFSAERLKGVDSTLKIQPAKLEDSAVYLCASSSFKSSYNEQFFGPGTRLTVL.

The sample holds a few counts of this clone. V and J are TRBV7-2 and TRBJ2-7, with 8 nucleotides matching TRBD1. Trimming cost V 3 bases and J 2 bases; bases outside gene matches: 6. CDR3 length equals 15 residues. The germline gives CDR1 SGHTA, CDR2 FQGNSA. This chain's CDR3 is CASSFSGTGPYEQYF. CDR3 sequence (DNA): TGTGCCAGCAGCTTCTCCGGGACAGGACCCTACGAGCAGTACTTC.

The gene calls are TRBV2 and TRBJ2-7; 9 nucleotides line up with TRBD1. The germline V gene encodes CDR1 SNHLY and CDR2 FYNNEI. CDR3 size: 13 residues. V trimming: 6 bases; J trimming: 3 bases; junction bases outside the gene matches: 3. The CDR3 reads CASREDRGYEQYF. The CDR3 nucleotides read TGTGCCAGCAGGGAGGACAGGGGCTACGAGCAGTACTTC.

The gene calls are TRBV10-3 and TRBJ2-1; possibly TRBD2 for D (6 bases). The V end lost 5 bases, the J end lost 6 bases, and 14 bases lay between the germline ends. This CDR3 contains 14 residues. From germline, CDR1 is ENHRY and CDR2 SYGVKD. CDR3 in DNA: TGTGCCATCAGTTCCTTGGGAGGAAGCAATGAGCAGTTCTTC. Amino acid sequence: CAISSLGGSNEQFF.

The genes are TRBV4-1 and TRBJ1-1; no clear D gene. The CDR3 runs to 14 residues. The germline V gene has CDR1 MGHRA and CDR2 YSYEKL. The ends were cut back, 3 bases at V and 0 bases at J, with 8 bases in the middle. CDR3 in amino acids: CASSQDGLNTEAFF. The CDR3 DNA follows: TGCGCCAGCAGCCAGGATGGACTGAACACTGAAGCTTTCTTT.

The gene calls are TRBV30 and TRBJ1-4; a weak D match, TRBD1 (5 bases). V lost 0 bases and J lost 10, with 21 bases in between. CDR1 is GTSNPN and CDR2 is SVGIG in the germline V gene (reference sequence). The CDR3 length is 16 residues. This CDR3 is CAWSVHGQGPRGKLFF. The CDR3 coding sequence is TGTGCCTGGAGTGTACACGGGCAGGGACCCCGAGGAAAACTGTTTTTT. The variable domain in full, with the rest retrieved from reference TRBV30 and TRBJ1-4, is SQTIHQWPATLVQPVGSPLSLECTVEGTSNPNLYWYRQAAGRGLQLLFYSVGIGQISSEVPQNLSASRPQDRQFILSSKKLLLSDSGFYLCAWSVHGQGPRGKLFFGSGTQLSVL.